What follows are 5 T cell receptor beta chains derived from one specimen sequenced in a study of cytomegalovirus exposure and HLA in healthy donors (dated 2017 in TCRdb). The library was built by means of the immunoSEQ multiplex PCR assay. The multiplex PCR relied on a mix of 60 forward primers for TCR Vbeta segments and 13 reverse primers for TCR Jbeta segments. TCRdb took over this immuneACCESS table, retaining in-frame rearrangements with V and J assigned. Such tables are incomplete; in checked studies, under half of the missing clones stem from an unresolved V gene, and the remainder is unexplained. Present in this sample are about 140,000 clones, 60% to 85% of which were seen just once. The leading ten clones occupy around 1.5% of the sample. The sequenced sample consisted of PBMCs. Receptor source: a woman in her 40s in good health and CMV-seronegative.

This clone was detected only once. The genes are TRBV2 and TRBJ1-1; D is unresolved. Trimming pared 6 bases from V and 3 bases from J, leaving 14 bases between. The CDR3 is 14 residues long. The V gene's germline CDR1 is SNHLY and CDR2 FYNNEI. Here the CDR3 reads CASSPKPTDTEAFF. In DNA, the CDR3 is TGTGCCAGCAGCCCGAAACCCACTGACACTGAAGCTTTCTTT.

The chain combines TRBV4-1 with TRBJ1-6; TRBD1 matches at 7 bases. Germline CDR1 reads MGHRA; CDR2 reads YSYEKL. CDR3 size: 18 residues. Trimming at V came to 4 bases and at J to 0 bases, leaving 9 bases not matched to a gene. The CDR3 region is CASSPIASGGSYNSPLHF. Written as DNA, the CDR3 is TGCGCCAGCAGCCCGATCGCCTCAGGGGGCTCCTATAATTCACCCCTCCACTTT.

In this sample, this clone turned up a few times. V is TRBV6-5 and J is TRBJ2-7, with TRBD1 identical over 9 bases. The CDR3 sequence is 15 residues long. Per the germline V gene, CDR1 is MNHEY and CDR2 is SVGAGI. Losses at the gene ends were 2 bases for V and 2 bases for J; bases not matched to a gene: 4. The CDR3 DNA follows: TGTGCCAGCAGTTACGGACAGGGGAATCCCTACGAGCAGTACTTC. This translates into CASSYGQGNPYEQYF.

The rearrangement links TRBV27 to TRBJ1-6; unclear D gene. There are 16 residues in the CDR3. The V end lost 2 bases, the J end lost 0 bases, and 8 bases lay between the germline ends. In germline, CDR1 is MNHEY, CDR2 SMNVEV (reference sequence). The CDR3 DNA reads TGTGCCAGCAGTTTAATTTCGAGCTCCTATAATTCACCCCTCCACTTT. Translation: CASSLISSSYNSPLHF.

This chain connects TRBV7-9 to TRBJ2-7, with TRBD1 matching 7 bases. The CDR3 is 14 residues long. V lost 6 bases to trimming and J lost 2 bases; unmatched junction nucleotides: 7. Germline values: CDR1 SEHNR, CDR2 FQNEAQ (reference sequence). CDR3 residues: CASSSITGAYEQYF. The CDR3 DNA is TGTGCCAGCAGTTCTATCACAGGGGCCTACGAGCAGTACTTC.